This TCR beta chain is drawn from a study of blood T cell repertoires in COVID-19. Study details: In each case, the material was cDNA or gDNA derived from T cells, B-cell-depleted T cells, or PBMCs.

This clone was observed a single time. The CDR3 contains 12 residues. J gave up 8 bases and V 3 bases, and 2 bases lay outside the gene matches. The germline V gene has CDR1 MNHEY and CDR2 SMNVEV (reference sequence). Repertoires were generated with immunoSEQ multiplex PCR, while TCRdb's copy carries only in-frame clones and drops some. The table shows about 40,000 clones, with nearly 90% occurring only once. This clonotype originated in a man aged 55-75 years with COVID-19, enrolled during active disease. The V gene is TRBV27, the J gene TRBJ2-3, with TRBD2 identical over 7 bases. Source material: peripheral blood. The CDR3 protein is CASSFGRGTQYF. The CDR3, as DNA: TGTGCCAGCAGTTTTGGGAGGGGTACGCAGTATTTT.